The 25 T cell receptor beta chains below come from one sample, sequenced in a study of blood T cell repertoires in COVID-19 (dated by TCRdb to the early 2020s). Preparation of the library involved the immunoSEQ multiplex PCR assay. TCRdb's version of the immuneACCESS table is confined to in-frame rearrangements and falls short of the full clone set. An unresolved V gene accounts for under half of the shortfall where checked; the remainder is of unknown origin. This sample holds some 140,000 clones; approximately 84% were observed only once. The ten most abundant clones make up 4.5% to 7% of the sample. Sequenced sample: PBMCs or T cells enriched from blood (not recorded which). The receptors originated from a man aged 35 to 55 with acute COVID-19.

This chain joins TRBV5-1 and TRBJ2-7, with 7 nucleotides matching TRBD1. Germline CDR1 is SGHRS and CDR2 is YFSETQ. Trimming removed 6 bases from V and 2 bases from J; junction bases left unmatched: 8. The CDR3 sequence is 14 residues long. The DNA for the CDR3 is TGCGCCAGCAACCGACAGGGACCGACCTACGAGCAGTACTTC. Translated, it gives CASNRQGPTYEQYF. Filled out from reference TRBV5-1 and TRBJ2-7, the complete variable domain reads KAGVTQTPRYLIKTRGQQVTLSCSPISGHRSVSWYQQTPGQGLQFLFEYFSETQRNKGNFPGRFSGRQFSNSRSEMNVSTLELGDSALYLCASNRQGPTYEQYFGPGTRLTVT.

The J gene is TRBJ2-1, the V gene TRBV2; D is perhaps TRBD2 (5 bases). CDR1 is SNHLY and CDR2 is FYNNEI in the germline V gene. Trimming took off 5 bases at V and 0 bases at J, with 5 bases between the two ends. This CDR3 spans 13 amino acids. CDR3 nucleotide sequence: TGTGCCAGCAGTAGCGGCTCCTACAATGAGCAGTTCTTC. This codes for CASSSGSYNEQFF.

The chain employs TRBV29-1 and TRBJ2-3; D remains ambiguous. Germline values: CDR1 SQVTM, CDR2 ANQGSEA. CDR3 length: 14 amino acids. Trimming left V 5 bases short and J 1 base short, with 13 bases between. CDR3 coding DNA: TGCAGCGTTATCCCCCCCCTTCGCACAGATACGCAGTATTTT. Translation gives CSVIPPLRTDTQYF.

This clone was counted once. The chain employs TRBV18 and TRBJ1-2; D is unclear. V was trimmed by 5 bases and J by 3 bases, leaving 13 bases between them. Germline V gene data show CDR1 as KGHSH and CDR2 as LQKENI. CDR3 size: 14 residues. This CDR3 is CASSVSGIDYGYTF. CDR3 DNA sequence: TGTGCCAGCTCAGTCTCGGGGATTGACTATGGCTACACCTTC. Complete variable domain (other parts from reference TRBV18 and TRBJ1-2): NAGVMQNPRHLVRRRGQEARLRCSPMKGHSHVYWYRQLPEEGLKFMVYLQKENIIDESGMPKERFSAEFPKEGPSILRIQQVVRGDSAAYFCASSVSGIDYGYTFGSGTRLTVV.

The chain uses TRBV18 and TRBJ2-7; a weak D match, TRBD1 (6 bases). V lost 2 bases to trimming and J lost 0 bases, with 11 bases between them. The germline V gene encodes CDR1 KGHSH and CDR2 LQKENI. The length of the CDR3 is 15 residues. CDR3 amino acids: CASSPEWTDSYEQYF. CDR3 coding DNA: TGTGCCAGCTCACCAGAGTGGACAGACTCCTACGAGCAGTACTTC.

This sequence joins TRBV4-3 and TRBJ1-5, with D possibly TRBD1 on 5 matching bases. CDR3 length equals 15 residues. V lost 3 bases to trimming and J lost 2 bases, with 11 bases between them. CDR1 LGHNA and CDR2 YSLEER come from the germline V gene. The CDR3 here is CASSQALGGNQPQHF. DNA for the CDR3: TGCGCCAGCAGCCAGGCTCTAGGGGGCAATCAGCCCCAGCATTTT.

The V and J genes are TRBV7-2 and TRBJ1-1; the match to TRBD1 covers 9 bases. Unmatched junction bases numbered 10, after V lost 5 bases and J lost 0 bases. Germline V gene data show CDR1 as SGHTA and CDR2 as FQGNSA. This CDR3 spans 17 amino acids. CDR3 DNA: TGTGCCAGCAGCCCCAAGGACAGGGGAGAGATGAACACTGAAGCTTTCTTT. Amino acids: CASSPKDRGEMNTEAFF. The whole variable domain, remainder taken from reference TRBV7-2 and TRBJ1-1, is GAGVSQSPSNKVTEKGKDVELRCDPISGHTALYWYRQSLGQGLEFLIYFQGNSAPDKSGLPSDRFSAERTGGSVSTLTIQRTQQEDSAVYLCASSPKDRGEMNTEAFFGQGTRLTVV.

This clone was seen once. The rearrangement uses TRBV2 and TRBJ2-5; the D is unclear. The CDR3 covers 13 residues. From germline, CDR1 is SNHLY and CDR2 FYNNEI. With 7 bases removed from V and 1 base from J, the gap between germline ends came to 10 bases. The CDR3 protein is CASKVNSQETQYF. In DNA, the CDR3 is TGTGCCAGCAAAGTAAACAGCCAAGAGACCCAGTACTTC.

The chain uses TRBV7-6 and TRBJ2-1; D possibly corresponds to TRBD2 (5 bases). V lost 0 bases to trimming and J lost 8 bases, with 5 bases between them. This CDR3 has 12 amino acids. Per germline, CDR1 SGHVS and CDR2 FNYEAQ. The DNA for the CDR3 is TGTGCCAGCAGCTTAGCGCGGGATGAGCAGTTCTTC. The encoded protein is CASSLARDEQFF.

V usage is TRBV6-5 and J usage is TRBJ2-1; TRBD2 agrees at 11 bases. Germline V gene lookup returns CDR1 MNHEY and CDR2 SVGAGI. CDR3 length equals 16 residues. V lost 2 bases to trimming and J lost 8 bases; unmatched junction nucleotides: 8. CDR3 sequence: CASSYPGLAGVHEQFF. The CDR3 DNA reads TGTGCCAGCAGTTACCCCGGACTAGCGGGTGTCCATGAGCAGTTCTTC.

The chain joins TRBV5-1 to TRBJ2-5; 9 nucleotides line up with TRBD1. CDR1 and CDR2 from the germline V gene are SGHRS and YFSETQ. The length of the CDR3 is 16 residues. The V and J ends lost 3 bases and 2 bases, in that order; junction bases with no gene match: 8. This chain's CDR3 is CASSYRGQGTQETQYF. The CDR3 DNA sequence: TGCGCCAGCAGCTATAGAGGACAGGGGACACAAGAGACCCAGTACTTC.

The rearrangement joins TRBV12-3 or TRBV12-4 to TRBJ1-5; 7 bases fit TRBD1. J gave up 5 bases and V 7 bases, and 5 bases lay outside the gene matches. This CDR3 region has 13 residues. The CDR3 nucleotides read TGTGCCAGCACCCACAGGGGTGATCAGCCCCAGCATTTT. Encoded protein: CASTHRGDQPQHF.

J is TRBJ1-1 and V is TRBV6-5, with TRBD1 identical over 10 bases. There are 15 residues in the CDR3. V was pared by 6 bases and J by 4 bases, with 8 bases of the junction left unmatched. Germline-derived CDR1 and CDR2 are MNHEY and SVGAGI. CDR3 in DNA: TGTGCCAGCAGCGAGGGACAGGGGAAAGGCACTGAAGCTTTCTTT. This gives the protein CASSEGQGKGTEAFF.

This clone was detected once. The genes are TRBV25-1 and TRBJ1-2, with 8 bases aligning to TRBD1. The CDR3 is 13 amino acids. V trimming: 5 bases; J trimming: 4 bases; junction bases outside the gene matches: 3. Germline V gene data show CDR1 as MGHDK and CDR2 as SYGVNS. CDR3 region: CASSRGQAYGYTF. Written as DNA, the CDR3 is TGTGCCAGCAGTAGGGGACAGGCCTATGGCTACACCTTC.

The J gene is TRBJ1-5, the V gene TRBV11-2, with D maybe TRBD1 (5 bases). Trimming removed 2 bases from V and 4 bases from J, with 9 bases in between. The CDR3 length is 14 residues. Per germline, CDR1 SGHAT and CDR2 FQNNGV. CDR3 nucleotides: TGTGCCAGCAGCTTAAACGGGGGGAATCAGCCCCAGCATTTT. This sequence encodes CASSLNGGNQPQHF.

The V gene is TRBV9, the J gene TRBJ2-7; a weak D match, TRBD1 (5 bases). Trimming stripped 0 bases from V and 3 bases from J, with 16 bases between. Germline V gene data show CDR1 as SGDLS and CDR2 as YYNGEE. The CDR3 covers 16 residues. This chain's CDR3 is CASSVVETELIYEQYF. In DNA, the CDR3 is TGTGCCAGCAGCGTAGTGGAGACAGAGTTAATCTACGAGCAGTACTTC.

V and J are TRBV7-2 and TRBJ1-2; D ambiguous. The CDR3 runs 9 residues. V gave up 2 bases and J gave up 14 bases, with 6 bases separating them. The germline gives CDR1 SGHTA, CDR2 FQGNSA. The CDR3 nucleotides read TGTGCCAGCAGCTTAAGCTCAACCTTC. Translating it yields CASSLSSTF.

The chain joins TRBV10-3 to TRBJ2-7, with D hard to call. Germline lookup yields CDR1 ENHRY and CDR2 SYGVKD. The CDR3 covers 13 residues. V was trimmed by 0 bases and J by 9 bases, leaving 12 bases between them. The CDR3, as DNA: TGTGCCATCAGTGAGTCGTTGCTCCGCGGGCAGTACTTC. It translates to CAISESLLRGQYF.

The genes are TRBV12-3 or TRBV12-4 and TRBJ2-1, with no clear D. V shed 2 bases and J shed 4 bases, with 6 bases lying between them. CDR3 size: 13 residues. DNA for the CDR3: TGTGCCAGCAGTTTATTCAGGTACAATGAGCAGTTCTTC. This gives the protein CASSLFRYNEQFF.

The gene calls are TRBV3-1 (or the pseudogene TRBV3-2) and TRBJ2-1, with D possibly matching TRBD1 (6 bases). The CDR3 has 14 amino acids. V was pared by 5 bases and J by 0 bases, with 8 bases between. The V gene's germline CDR1 is LGHDT and CDR2 YNNKEL (reference sequence). The CDR3 DNA follows: TGTGCCAGCAGCGGACAGAGCTCCTACAATGAGCAGTTCTTC. It codes for CASSGQSSYNEQFF.

The chain employs TRBV7-6 and TRBJ2-1; D remains unclear. This CDR3 region has 15 residues. Germline V gene data show CDR1 as SGHVS and CDR2 as FNYEAQ. Deletions cut 0 bases from V and 4 bases from J, with 10 bases between. The CDR3 loop is CASSLALFQYNEQFF. The CDR3 nucleotides are TGTGCCAGCAGCTTAGCATTGTTCCAATACAATGAGCAGTTCTTC.

This clone has just one count. The chain has TRBV9 and TRBJ2-3; maybe TRBD1 (7 bases). V was shortened by 0 bases and J by 5 bases, with 10 bases between the two germline ends. The germline V gene has CDR1 SGDLS and CDR2 YYNGEE. This CDR3 contains 14 residues. CDR3 bases: TGTGCCAGCAGCGTAGGGCAGGGGGGAGATACGCAGTATTTT. This translates into CASSVGQGGDTQYF. The whole variable domain, remainder taken from reference TRBV9 and TRBJ2-3, is DSGVTQTPKHLITATGQRVTLRCSPRSGDLSVYWYQQSLDQGLQFLIQYYNGEERAKGNILERFSAQQFPDLHSELNLSSLELGDSALYFCASSVGQGGDTQYFGPGTRLTVL.

The chain links TRBV6-1 to TRBJ1-4, with a weak D call TRBD1 (6 bases). The CDR3 contains 16 residues. Looked up from germline, CDR1 is MNHNS and CDR2 is SASEGT. With 4 bases removed from V and 6 bases from J, the gap between germline ends came to 18 bases. The CDR3 region is CASSVPRGRGDEKLFF. CDR3 nucleotides: TGTGCCAGCAGTGTCCCCAGGGGAAGGGGTGATGAAAAACTGTTTTTT.

The chain links TRBV10-3 to TRBJ1-3; D uncertain. In germline, CDR1 is ENHRY, CDR2 SYGVKD. This CDR3 contains 16 residues. Trimming took off 3 bases at V and 4 bases at J, with 16 bases between the two ends. The CDR3 loop is CAISENRRAQGNTIYF. The CDR3 coding sequence is TGTGCCATCAGTGAAAATAGGAGGGCGCAGGGAAACACCATATATTTT.

This clone was detected only a few times. V gene TRBV28 combines with J gene TRBJ1-1; 8 nucleotides align to TRBD1. Germline loops: CDR1 MDHEN, CDR2 SYDVKM. The CDR3 has 13 amino acids. V was clipped by 5 bases and J by 13 bases; unmatched bases: 12. The CDR3 reads CASSISTGGLDFF. DNA of the CDR3: TGTGCCAGCAGTATTAGTACAGGGGGGCTAGATTTCTTT.